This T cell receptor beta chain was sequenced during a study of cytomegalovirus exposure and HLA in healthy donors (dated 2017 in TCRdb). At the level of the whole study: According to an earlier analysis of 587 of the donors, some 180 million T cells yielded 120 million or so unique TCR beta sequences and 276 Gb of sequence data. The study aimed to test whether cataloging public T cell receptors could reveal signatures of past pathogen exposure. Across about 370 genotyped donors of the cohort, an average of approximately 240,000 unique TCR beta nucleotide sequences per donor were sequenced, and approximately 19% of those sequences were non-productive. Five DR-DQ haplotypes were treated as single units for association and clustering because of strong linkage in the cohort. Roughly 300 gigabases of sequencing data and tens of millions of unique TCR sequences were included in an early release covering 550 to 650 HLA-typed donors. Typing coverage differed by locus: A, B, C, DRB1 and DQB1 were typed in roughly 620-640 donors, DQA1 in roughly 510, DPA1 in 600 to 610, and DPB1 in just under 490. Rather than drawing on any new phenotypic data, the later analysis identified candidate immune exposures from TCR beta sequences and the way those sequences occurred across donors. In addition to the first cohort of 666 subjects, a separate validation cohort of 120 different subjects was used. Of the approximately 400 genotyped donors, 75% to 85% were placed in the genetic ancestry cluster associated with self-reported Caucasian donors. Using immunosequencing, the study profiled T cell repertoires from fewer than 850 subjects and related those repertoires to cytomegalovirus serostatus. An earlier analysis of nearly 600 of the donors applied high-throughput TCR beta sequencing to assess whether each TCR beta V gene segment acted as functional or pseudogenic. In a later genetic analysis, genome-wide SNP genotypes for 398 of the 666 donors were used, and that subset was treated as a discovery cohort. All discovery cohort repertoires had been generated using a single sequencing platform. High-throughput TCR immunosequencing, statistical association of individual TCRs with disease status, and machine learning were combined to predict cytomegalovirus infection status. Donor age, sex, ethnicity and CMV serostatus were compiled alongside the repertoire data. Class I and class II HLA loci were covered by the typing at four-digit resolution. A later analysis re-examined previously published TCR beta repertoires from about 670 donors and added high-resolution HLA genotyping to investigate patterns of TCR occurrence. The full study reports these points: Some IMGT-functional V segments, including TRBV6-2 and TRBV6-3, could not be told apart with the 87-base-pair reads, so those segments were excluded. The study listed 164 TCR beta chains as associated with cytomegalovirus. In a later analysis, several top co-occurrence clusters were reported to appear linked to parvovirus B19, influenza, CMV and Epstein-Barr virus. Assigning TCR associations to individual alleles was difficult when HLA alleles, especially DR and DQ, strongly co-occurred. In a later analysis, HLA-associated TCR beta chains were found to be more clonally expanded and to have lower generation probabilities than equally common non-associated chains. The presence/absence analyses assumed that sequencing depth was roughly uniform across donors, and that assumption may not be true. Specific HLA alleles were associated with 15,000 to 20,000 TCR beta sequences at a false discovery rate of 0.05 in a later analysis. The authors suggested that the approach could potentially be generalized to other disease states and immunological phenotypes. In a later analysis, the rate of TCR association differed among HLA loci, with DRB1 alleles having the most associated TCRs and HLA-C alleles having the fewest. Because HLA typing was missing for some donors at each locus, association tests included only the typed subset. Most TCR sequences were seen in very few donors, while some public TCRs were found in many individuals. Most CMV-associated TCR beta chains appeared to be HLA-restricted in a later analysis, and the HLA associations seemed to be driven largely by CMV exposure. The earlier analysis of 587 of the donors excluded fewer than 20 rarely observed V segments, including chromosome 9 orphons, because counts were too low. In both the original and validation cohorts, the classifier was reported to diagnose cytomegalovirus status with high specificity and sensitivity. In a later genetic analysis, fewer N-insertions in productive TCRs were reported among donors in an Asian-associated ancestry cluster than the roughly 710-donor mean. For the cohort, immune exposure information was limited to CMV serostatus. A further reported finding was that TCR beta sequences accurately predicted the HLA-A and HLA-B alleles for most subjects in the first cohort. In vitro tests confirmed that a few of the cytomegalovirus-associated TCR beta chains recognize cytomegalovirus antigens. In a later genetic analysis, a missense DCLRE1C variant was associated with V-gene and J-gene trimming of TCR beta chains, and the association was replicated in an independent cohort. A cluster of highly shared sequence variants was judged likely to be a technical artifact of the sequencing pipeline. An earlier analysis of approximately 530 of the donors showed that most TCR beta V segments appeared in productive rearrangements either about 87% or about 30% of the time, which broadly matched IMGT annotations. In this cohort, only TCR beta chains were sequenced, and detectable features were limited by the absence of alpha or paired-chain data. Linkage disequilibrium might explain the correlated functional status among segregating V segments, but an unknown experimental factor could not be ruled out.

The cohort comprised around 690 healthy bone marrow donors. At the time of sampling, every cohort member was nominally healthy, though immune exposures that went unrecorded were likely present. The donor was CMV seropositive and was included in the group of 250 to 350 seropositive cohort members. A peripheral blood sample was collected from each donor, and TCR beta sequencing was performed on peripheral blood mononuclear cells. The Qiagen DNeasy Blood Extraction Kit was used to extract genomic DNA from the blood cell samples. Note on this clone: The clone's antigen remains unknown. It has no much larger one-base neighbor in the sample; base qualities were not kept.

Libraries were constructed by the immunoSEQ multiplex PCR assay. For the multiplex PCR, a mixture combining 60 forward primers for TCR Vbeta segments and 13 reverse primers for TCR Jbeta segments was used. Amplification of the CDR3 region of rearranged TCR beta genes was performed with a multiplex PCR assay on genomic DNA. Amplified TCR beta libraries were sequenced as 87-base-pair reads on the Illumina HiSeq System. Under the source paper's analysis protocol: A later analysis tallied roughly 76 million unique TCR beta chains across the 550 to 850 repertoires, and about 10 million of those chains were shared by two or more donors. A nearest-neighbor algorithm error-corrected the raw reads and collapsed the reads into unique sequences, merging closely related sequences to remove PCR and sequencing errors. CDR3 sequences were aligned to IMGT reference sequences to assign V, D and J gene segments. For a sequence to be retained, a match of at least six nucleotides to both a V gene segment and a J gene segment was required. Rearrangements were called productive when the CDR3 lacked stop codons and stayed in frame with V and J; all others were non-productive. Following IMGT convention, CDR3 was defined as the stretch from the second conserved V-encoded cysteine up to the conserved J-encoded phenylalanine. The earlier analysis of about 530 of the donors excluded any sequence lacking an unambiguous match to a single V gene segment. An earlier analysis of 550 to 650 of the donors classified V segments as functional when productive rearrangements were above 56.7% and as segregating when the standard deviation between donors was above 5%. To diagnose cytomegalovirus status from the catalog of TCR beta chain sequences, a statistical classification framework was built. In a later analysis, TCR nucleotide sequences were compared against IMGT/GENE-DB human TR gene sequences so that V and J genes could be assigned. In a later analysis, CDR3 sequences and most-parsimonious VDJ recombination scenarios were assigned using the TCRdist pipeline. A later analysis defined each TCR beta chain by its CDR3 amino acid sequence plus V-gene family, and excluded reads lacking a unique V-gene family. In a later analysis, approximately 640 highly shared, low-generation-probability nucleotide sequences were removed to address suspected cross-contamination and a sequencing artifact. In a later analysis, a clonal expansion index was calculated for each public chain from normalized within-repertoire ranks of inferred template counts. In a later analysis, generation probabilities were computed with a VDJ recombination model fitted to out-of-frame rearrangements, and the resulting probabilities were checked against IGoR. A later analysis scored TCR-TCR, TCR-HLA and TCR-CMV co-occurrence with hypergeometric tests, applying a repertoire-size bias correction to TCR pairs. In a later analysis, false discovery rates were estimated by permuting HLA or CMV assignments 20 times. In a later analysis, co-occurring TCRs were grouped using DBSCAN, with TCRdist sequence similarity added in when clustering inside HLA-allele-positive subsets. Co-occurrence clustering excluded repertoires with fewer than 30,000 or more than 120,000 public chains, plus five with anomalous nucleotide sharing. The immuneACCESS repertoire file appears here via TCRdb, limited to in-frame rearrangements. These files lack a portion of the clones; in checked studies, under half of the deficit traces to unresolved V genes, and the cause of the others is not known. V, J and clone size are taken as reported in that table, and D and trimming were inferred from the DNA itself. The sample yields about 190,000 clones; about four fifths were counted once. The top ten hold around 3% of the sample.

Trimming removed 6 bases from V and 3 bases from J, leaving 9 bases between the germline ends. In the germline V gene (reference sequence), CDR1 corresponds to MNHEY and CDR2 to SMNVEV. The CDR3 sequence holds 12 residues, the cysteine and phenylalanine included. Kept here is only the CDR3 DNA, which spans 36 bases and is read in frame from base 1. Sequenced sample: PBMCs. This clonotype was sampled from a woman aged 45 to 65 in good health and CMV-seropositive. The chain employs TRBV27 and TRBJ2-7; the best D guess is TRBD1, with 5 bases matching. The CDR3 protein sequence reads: CASRSGIYEQYF. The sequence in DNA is TGTGCCAGCAGATCAGGGATCTACGAGCAGTACTTC.